The entry below describes one T cell receptor (beta chain). What it binds is not known. The record originates from a study of T cell responses to AZD1222 COVID-19 vaccine. Study context: Pooling covered second doses at about 4 or about 12 weeks. Study-level points and caveats: Reportedly, close to half of spike-specific TCRs are directed against unmutated variant regions. Spike-specific TCR breadth and depth rose after two AZD1222 doses.

After removal of 0 bases from V and 5 bases from J, the junction contained 3 bases not matched to a gene. Germline V gene lookup returns CDR1 SGHVS and CDR2 FQNEAQ. The CDR3 totals 15 residues. The assay was immunoSEQ multiplex PCR, and TCRdb's table has in-frame clones only and misses some. The table lists 65,000 to 90,000 clones, around 88% of them singletons. This chain uses TRBV7-8 with TRBJ2-2; 7 bases map to TRBD1. The TCR sequence derives from an adult in good health. The sequencing here drew on peripheral blood, taken on day 0 of AZD1222 vaccination. In nucleotides, the CDR3 is TGTGCCAGCAGCTTAGCTGAACAGGGGACCGGGGAGCTGTTTTTT. Translating gives CASSLAEQGTGELFF.